The 17 T cell receptor beta chains below come from one sample, sequenced in a study of blood T cell repertoires in COVID-19. Profiled with immunoSEQ multiplex PCR; TCRdb holds only in-frame clones, not every one. The sample has 150,000 to 200,000 clones; 86% are singletons. Sequencing input: peripheral blood. The source of these receptors is a woman in her sixties with COVID-19, enrolled during active disease.

This clone was counted a single time. This chain links TRBV9 with TRBJ2-5; tentatively, D is TRBD1 (5 bases). The germline V gene encodes CDR1 SGDLS and CDR2 YYNGEE. Trimming removed 0 bases from V and 2 bases from J, with 8 bases in between. There are 14 residues in the CDR3. CDR3 bases: TGTGCCAGCAGCGTAGGGACACTGCAAGAGACCCAGTACTTC. Translating it yields CASSVGTLQETQYF.

The chain combines TRBV24-1 with TRBJ1-2, with D possibly being TRBD1 (5 bases). The CDR3 runs 13 residues. Deletions cut 4 bases from V and 8 bases from J, with 13 bases between. CDR1 is KGHDR and CDR2 is SFDVKD in the germline V gene. The CDR3 here is CATSEYDSLGYTF. CDR3 coding DNA: TGTGCCACCAGTGAATATGACAGTTTAGGCTACACCTTC.

CDR3 amino acids: CASSFSPTGHQETQYF. The CDR3 nucleotides read TGTGCCAGCAGTTTCTCCCCGACAGGGCATCAAGAGACCCAGTACTTC. The J gene is TRBJ2-5, the V gene TRBV27; 7 positions match TRBD1. CDR1 is MNHEY, CDR2 SMNVEV, per germline (reference sequence). The V segment lost 3 bases and the J segment 2 bases; nucleotides outside the gene matches: 9. The CDR3 length is 16 residues.

This clone was seen just once. The V call is TRBV18, the J call TRBJ1-5, with TRBD1 matching over 8 bases. This CDR3 contains 13 residues. After removal of 6 bases from V and 5 bases from J, the junction contained 3 bases not matched to a gene. Germline V lookup: CDR1 KGHSH, CDR2 LQKENI. The CDR3 nucleotides read TGTGCCAGCTCGACGACAGGGGATCAGCCCCAGCATTTT. Translating gives CASSTTGDQPQHF.

The CDR3 protein is CASSSYPGLPTYNEQFF. CDR3 DNA sequence: TGTGCCAGCAGTTCTTACCCGGGACTGCCTACCTACAATGAGCAGTTCTTC. The V and J genes are TRBV6-2 or TRBV6-3 and TRBJ2-1; D is perhaps TRBD2 (6 bases). The germline gives CDR1 MNHEY, CDR2 SVGEGT. The CDR3 length is 17 residues. The V end lost 4 bases, the J end lost 2 bases, and 18 bases lay between the germline ends.

The chain recombines TRBV5-5 with TRBJ1-2; maybe TRBD1 (6 bases). The CDR3 is made up of 15 amino acids. The germline V gene has CDR1 SGHKS and CDR2 YYEKEE (reference sequence). The germline V and J ends were trimmed by 4 bases and 4 bases, with 17 bases remaining between them. In DNA, the CDR3 is TGTGCCAGCAGCGTGGGTGTTAGCAGGGGCTATGGCTACACCTTC. Translated: CASSVGVSRGYGYTF.

The chain's CDR3 is CASSPGAQVTYGYTF. Written as DNA, the CDR3 is TGTGCCAGTAGTCCAGGGGCGCAGGTGACCTATGGCTACACCTTC. This chain connects TRBV19 to TRBJ1-2; D may be TRBD1 (6 bases). V was shortened by 5 bases and J by 4 bases, with 17 bases between the two germline ends. Germline V gives CDR1 LNHDA, CDR2 SQIVND (reference sequence). This CDR3 region has 15 residues.

The V call is TRBV6-5, the J call TRBJ2-7; a possible D gene is TRBD2 (5 bases). CDR1 is MNHEY and CDR2 is SVGAGI in the germline V gene. CDR3 size: 15 residues. Trimming shortened V by 3 bases and J by 2 bases, and 14 bases separated the two germline ends. Here the CDR3 DNA reads TGTGCCAGCAGTTATCTGAGAGGGTGGGCCTACGAGCAGTACTTC. Protein product: CASSYLRGWAYEQYF.

The chain employs TRBV28 and TRBJ1-2; D unclear. CDR1 MDHEN and CDR2 SYDVKM come from the germline V gene. This CDR3 has 11 residues. Trimming took off 10 bases at V and 8 bases at J, with 14 bases between the two ends. CDR3 residues: CATTSITGYTF. In DNA form, the CDR3 reads TGTGCCACCACTTCCATTACGGGCTACACCTTC.

The chain is built from TRBV6-6 and TRBJ1-6, with TRBD1 identical over 7 bases. Germline V gene sequence: CDR1 MNHNY, CDR2 SVGAGI (reference sequence). V dropped 10 bases and J dropped 10; count of bases not matched to a gene: 10. The CDR3 is 13 amino acids. The CDR3 region is CATRRQGESPLHF. In nucleotides, the CDR3 is TGTGCCACCCGACGGCAGGGGGAATCACCCCTCCACTTT.

A few counts support this clone. The rearrangement links TRBV28 to TRBJ1-1; D is uncertain. There are 14 residues in the CDR3. Germline loops: CDR1 MDHEN, CDR2 SYDVKM. Trimming removed 1 base from V and 5 bases from J, with 11 bases in between. The CDR3 loop is CASSLSDGRTEAFF. DNA of the CDR3: TGTGCCAGCAGTTTATCCGATGGGAGGACTGAAGCTTTCTTT.

The chain couples TRBV7-2 to TRBJ2-7, with 7 bases lining up with TRBD2. Germline loops: CDR1 SGHTA, CDR2 FQGNSA. J was trimmed by 0 bases and V by 6 bases; bases with no gene match: 5. CDR3 length: 14 amino acids. The CDR3 DNA is TGTGCCAGCAGTTCACTAGCGTACTCCTACGAGCAGTACTTC. The encoded protein is CASSSLAYSYEQYF.

The CDR3 nucleotides are TGTGCCAGCAGCGCCCGACTAGCGGGAGGAGTAGAGACCCAGTACTTC. As protein: CASSARLAGGVETQYF. The rearrangement links TRBV7-8 to TRBJ2-5; 13 bases map to TRBD2. The CDR3 runs 16 residues. Trimming at V came to 5 bases and at J to 4 bases, leaving 7 bases not matched to a gene. CDR1 and CDR2 from the germline V gene are SGHVS and FQNEAQ.

V gene TRBV5-1 combines with J gene TRBJ2-7, with 7 bases matching TRBD2. The CDR3 has 15 residues. V gave up 0 bases and J gave up 4 bases; unmatched junction bases: 7. The germline CDR1 and CDR2 sequences are SGHRS and YFSETQ. The CDR3 DNA sequence: TGCGCCAGCAGCTTGGGCGCTAGCGGAGGTTACGAGCAGTACTTC. It specifies CASSLGASGGYEQYF.

The chain links TRBV7-6 to TRBJ1-5, with a tentative D call TRBD1 (5 bases). V was trimmed by 1 base and J by 2 bases, leaving 15 bases between them. Germline loops: CDR1 SGHVS, CDR2 FNYEAQ. The CDR3 has 17 residues. CDR3 DNA sequence: TGTGCCAGCAGCTTAGTCAGGGCCGGGGGAGGCAATCAGCCCCAGCATTTT. Its translation is CASSLVRAGGGNQPQHF. Drawing the rest from reference TRBV7-6 and TRBJ1-5, the complete variable domain is GAGVSQSPRYKVTKRGQDVALRCDPISGHVSLYWYRQALGQGPEFLTYFNYEAQQDKSGLPNDRFSAERPEGSISTLTIQRTEQRDSAMYRCASSLVRAGGGNQPQHFGDGTRLSIL.

This clone was observed once. The chain couples TRBV7-2 to TRBJ2-1; 9 bases line up with TRBD2. The CDR3 is 15 residues long. The V gene end was trimmed by 5 bases and the J gene end by 7 bases; junction bases not matched to a gene: 9. Germline CDR1 SGHTA, CDR2 FQGNSA. CDR3 sequence reads: CASSRRREGGNEQFF. CDR3 bases: TGTGCCAGCAGCCGTCGGCGGGAGGGAGGGAATGAGCAGTTCTTC.

This chain joins TRBV28 and TRBJ1-6, with a weak D call TRBD1 (5 bases). Germline V CDR1 and CDR2: MDHEN, SYDVKM. The CDR3 has 14 residues. Trimming took off 7 bases at V and 10 bases at J, with 17 bases between the two ends. The chain's CDR3 is CASTPDAGVSPLHF. The CDR3 nucleotides read TGTGCCAGCACCCCAGACGCGGGGGTATCACCCCTCCACTTT.